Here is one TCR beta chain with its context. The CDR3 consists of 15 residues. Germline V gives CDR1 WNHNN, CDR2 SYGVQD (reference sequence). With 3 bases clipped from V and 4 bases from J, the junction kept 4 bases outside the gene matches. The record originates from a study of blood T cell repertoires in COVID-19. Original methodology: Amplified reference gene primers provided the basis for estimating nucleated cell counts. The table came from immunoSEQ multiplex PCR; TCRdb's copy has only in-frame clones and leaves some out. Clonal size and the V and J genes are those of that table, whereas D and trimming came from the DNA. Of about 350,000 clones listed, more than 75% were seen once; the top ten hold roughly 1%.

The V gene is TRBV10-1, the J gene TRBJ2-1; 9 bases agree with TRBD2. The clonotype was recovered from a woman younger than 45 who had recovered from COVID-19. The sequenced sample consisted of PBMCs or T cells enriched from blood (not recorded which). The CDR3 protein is CASSDLAGAYNEQFF. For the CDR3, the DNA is TGCGCCAGCAGTGATTTAGCGGGGGCATACAATGAGCAGTTCTTC.